This TCR beta chain was retrieved from a study of cytomegalovirus exposure and HLA in healthy donors. Study-wide context: A subsequent analysis stated that the 100 to 150 validation repertoires were run on the same platform as the approximately 700 first-cohort repertoires. Study-wide results and caveats: Subsequent analysis revealed that first-cohort TCR clusters tended to co-occur in the roughly 120 validation repertoires. Rare TCR sequences predominated, though certain public TCRs were found in many donors.

These donors were members of the roughly 120-subject validation cohort, a group separate from the roughly 670-subject first cohort. The germline V gene has CDR1 MRHNA and CDR2 SNTAGT. This CDR3 comprises 14 residues. V lost 2 bases to trimming and J lost 3 bases; unmatched junction nucleotides: 0. At least ten counts were recorded for this clone. Its cognate antigen is unknown. TCRdb keeps only in-frame clones here, not all; method: immunoSEQ multiplex PCR. Of around 100,000 clones detected, approximately 81% appear once; the ten largest clones hold 20%. This clonotype was sampled from a young man in good health and CMV-seropositive. The V gene is TRBV6-4, the J gene TRBJ2-2; 7 nucleotides agree with TRBD2. The sample consisted of PBMCs. Written as DNA, the CDR3 is TGTGCCAGCAGTGACAGCGGGGACACCGGGGAGCTGTTTTTT. It encodes CASSDSGDTGELFF.